Listed here are 5 T cell receptor beta chains from one sample, sequenced in a study of cytomegalovirus exposure and HLA in healthy donors. PCR amplification relied on 60 Vbeta primers (plus 13 Jbeta primers). Clones were sequenced by immunoSEQ multiplex PCR, and TCRdb holds only the in-frame ones, with some missing. Of around 130,000 clones listed, approximately 78% were seen once; the top ten hold around 1.9%. Specimen: PBMCs. All receptors come from a man between 40 and 49 years old in good health and CMV-seronegative.

CDR3 DNA sequence: TGTGCCAGCAGCCCCGGAGCTTCCTTCTACGAGCAGTACTTC. Protein product: CASSPGASFYEQYF. The V and J genes are TRBV28 and TRBJ2-7; D ambiguous. The CDR3 length is 14 residues. Germline V gene lookup returns CDR1 MDHEN and CDR2 SYDVKM. V lost 6 bases and J 3 bases, leaving 15 bases between the germline ends.

The V call is TRBV6-1, the J call TRBJ1-3, with D possibly TRBD1 on 5 matching bases. The CDR3 runs 13 residues. CDR1 is MNHNS and CDR2 is SASEGT in the germline V gene. Trimming cost V 8 bases and J 0 bases, with 8 bases left between them. The CDR3, as DNA: TGTGCCAGCCAGGGACTCTCTGGAAACACCATATATTTT. It specifies CASQGLSGNTIYF.

The chain couples TRBV7-7 to TRBJ2-1; 11 bases agree with TRBD1. Germline V lookup: CDR1 SSHAT, CDR2 FNYEAQ (reference sequence). Trimming removed 4 bases from V and 8 bases from J; junction bases left unmatched: 4. The CDR3 is 14 amino acids. In nucleotides, the CDR3 is TGTGCCAGCAGCTCGGACAGGGGGCGCCATGAGCAGTTCTTC. Its protein product is CASSSDRGRHEQFF.

This clone has a single count. The chain is built from TRBV9 and TRBJ1-3, with D possibly TRBD1 on 5 matching bases. The length of the CDR3 is 14 residues. Deletions cut 0 bases from V and 3 bases from J, with 7 bases between. CDR1 and CDR2 from the germline V gene are SGDLS and YYNGEE. The CDR3 DNA follows: TGTGCCAGCAGCGTAGTAGGGGTTGGAAACACCATATATTTT. Protein: CASSVVGVGNTIYF.

The chain links TRBV30 to TRBJ1-6; weak D call: TRBD1 (5 bases). Germline assignment: CDR1 GTSNPN and CDR2 SVGIG (reference sequence). The CDR3 consists of 13 residues. The ends were cut back, 5 bases at V and 7 bases at J, with 12 bases in the middle. This CDR3 reads CAWGGDSNSPLHF. The CDR3 DNA reads TGTGCCTGGGGCGGGGACTCGAATTCACCCCTCCACTTT.